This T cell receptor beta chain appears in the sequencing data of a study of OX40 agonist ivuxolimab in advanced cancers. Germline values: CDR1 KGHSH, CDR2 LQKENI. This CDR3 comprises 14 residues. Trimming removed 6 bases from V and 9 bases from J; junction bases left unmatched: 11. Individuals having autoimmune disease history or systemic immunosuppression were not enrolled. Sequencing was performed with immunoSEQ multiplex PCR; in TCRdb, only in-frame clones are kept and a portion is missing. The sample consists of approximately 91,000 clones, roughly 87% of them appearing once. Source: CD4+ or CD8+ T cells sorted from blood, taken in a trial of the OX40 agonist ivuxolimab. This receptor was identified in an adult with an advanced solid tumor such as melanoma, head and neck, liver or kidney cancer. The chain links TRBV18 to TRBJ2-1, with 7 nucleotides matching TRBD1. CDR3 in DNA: TGTGCCAGCTCGACCGGGACAGACTCTCCTGAGCAGTTCTTC. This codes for CASSTGTDSPEQFF. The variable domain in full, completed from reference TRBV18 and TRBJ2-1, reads NAGVMQNPRHLVRRRGQEARLRCSPMKGHSHVYWYRQLPEEGLKFMVYLQKENIIDESGMPKERFSAEFPKEGPSILRIQQVVRGDSAAYFCASSTGTDSPEQFFGPGTRLTVL.